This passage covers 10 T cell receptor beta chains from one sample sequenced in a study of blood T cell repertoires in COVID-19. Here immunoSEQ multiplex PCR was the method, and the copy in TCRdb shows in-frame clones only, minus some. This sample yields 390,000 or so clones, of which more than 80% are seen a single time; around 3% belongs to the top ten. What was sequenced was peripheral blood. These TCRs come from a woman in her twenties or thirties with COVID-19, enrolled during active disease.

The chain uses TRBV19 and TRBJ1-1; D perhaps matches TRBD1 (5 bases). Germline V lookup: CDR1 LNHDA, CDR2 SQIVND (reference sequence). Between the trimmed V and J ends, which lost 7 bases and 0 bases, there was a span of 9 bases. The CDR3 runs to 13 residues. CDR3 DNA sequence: TGTGCCAGTACCGAGACAGTGAACACTGAAGCTTTCTTT. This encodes CASTETVNTEAFF. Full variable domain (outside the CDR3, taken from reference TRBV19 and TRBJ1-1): DGGITQSPKYLFRKEGQNVTLSCEQNLNHDAMYWYRQDPGQGLRLIYYSQIVNDFQKGDIAEGYSVSREKKESFPLTVTSAQKNPTAFYLCASTETVNTEAFFGQGTRLTVV.

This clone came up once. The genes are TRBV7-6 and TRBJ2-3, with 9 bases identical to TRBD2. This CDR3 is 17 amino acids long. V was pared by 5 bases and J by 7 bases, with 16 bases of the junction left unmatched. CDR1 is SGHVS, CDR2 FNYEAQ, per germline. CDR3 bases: TGTGCCAGCAGCCCATATATTGCGGGGGGGCCGCGTAATACGCAGTATTTT. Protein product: CASSPYIAGGPRNTQYF.

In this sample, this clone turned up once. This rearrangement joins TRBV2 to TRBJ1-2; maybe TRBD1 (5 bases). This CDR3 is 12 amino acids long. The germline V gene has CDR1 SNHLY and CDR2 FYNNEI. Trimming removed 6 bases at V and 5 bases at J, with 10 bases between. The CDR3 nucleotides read TGTGCCAGCAGAGACAGCCGATATGGCTACACCTTC. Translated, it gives CASRDSRYGYTF.

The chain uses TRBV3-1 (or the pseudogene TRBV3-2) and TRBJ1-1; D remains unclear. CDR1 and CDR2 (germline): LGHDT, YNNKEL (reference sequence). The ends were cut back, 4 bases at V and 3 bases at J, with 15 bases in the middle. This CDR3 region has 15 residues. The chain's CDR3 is CASSLAPSADTEAFF. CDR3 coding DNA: TGTGCCAGCAGCCTAGCCCCCTCCGCCGACACTGAAGCTTTCTTT.

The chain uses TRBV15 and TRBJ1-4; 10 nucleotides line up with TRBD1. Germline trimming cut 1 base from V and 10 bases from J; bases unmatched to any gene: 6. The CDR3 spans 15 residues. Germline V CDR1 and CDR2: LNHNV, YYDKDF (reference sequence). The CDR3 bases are TGTGCCACCAGCAGAGTGGACAGGGGGACGGGAAAACTGTTTTTT. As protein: CATSRVDRGTGKLFF. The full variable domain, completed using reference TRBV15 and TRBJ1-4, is DAMVIQNPRYQVTQFGKPVTLSCSQTLNHNVMYWYQQKSSQAPKLLFHYYDKDFNNEADTPDNFQSRRPNTSFCFLDIRSPGLGDTAMYLCATSRVDRGTGKLFFGSGTQLSVL.

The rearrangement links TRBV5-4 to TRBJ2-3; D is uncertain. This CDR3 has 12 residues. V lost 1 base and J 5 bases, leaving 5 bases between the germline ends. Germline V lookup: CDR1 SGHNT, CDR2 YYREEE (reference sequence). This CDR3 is CASSLSRDTQYF. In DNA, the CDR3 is TGTGCCAGCAGCTTGTCTCGAGATACGCAGTATTTT. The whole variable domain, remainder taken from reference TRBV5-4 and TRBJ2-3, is ETGVTQSPTHLIKTRGQQVTLRCSSQSGHNTVSWYQQALGQGPQFIFQYYREEENGRGNFPPRFSGLQFPNYSSELNVNALELDDSALYLCASSLSRDTQYFGPGTRLTVL.

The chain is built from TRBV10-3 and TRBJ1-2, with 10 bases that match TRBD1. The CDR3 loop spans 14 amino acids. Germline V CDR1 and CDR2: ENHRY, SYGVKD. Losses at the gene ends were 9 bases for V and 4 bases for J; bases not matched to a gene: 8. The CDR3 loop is CAISGTGEVYGYTF. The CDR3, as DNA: TGTGCCATATCGGGGACAGGGGAGGTCTATGGCTACACCTTC.

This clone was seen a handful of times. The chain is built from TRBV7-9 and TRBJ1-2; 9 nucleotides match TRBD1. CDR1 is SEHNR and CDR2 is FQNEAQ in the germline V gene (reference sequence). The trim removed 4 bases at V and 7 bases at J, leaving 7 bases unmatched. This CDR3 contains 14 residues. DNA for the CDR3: TGTGCCAGCAGCTCCCGGGACAGGGAGGCTGGCTACACCTTC. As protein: CASSSRDREAGYTF.

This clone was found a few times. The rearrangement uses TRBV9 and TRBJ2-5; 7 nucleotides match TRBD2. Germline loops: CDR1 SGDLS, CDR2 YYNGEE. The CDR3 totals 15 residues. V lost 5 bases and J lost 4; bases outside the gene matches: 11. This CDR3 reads CASSSPGEGPETQYF. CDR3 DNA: TGTGCCAGCAGTTCGCCGGGGGAGGGCCCAGAGACCCAGTACTTC.

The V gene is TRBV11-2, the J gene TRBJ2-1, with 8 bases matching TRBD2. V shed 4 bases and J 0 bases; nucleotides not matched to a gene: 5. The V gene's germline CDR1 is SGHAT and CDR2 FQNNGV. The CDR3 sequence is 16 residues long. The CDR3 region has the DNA TGTGCCAGCAGCTCGCGGGGGGCTGACTCCTACAATGAGCAGTTCTTC. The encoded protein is CASSSRGADSYNEQFF.